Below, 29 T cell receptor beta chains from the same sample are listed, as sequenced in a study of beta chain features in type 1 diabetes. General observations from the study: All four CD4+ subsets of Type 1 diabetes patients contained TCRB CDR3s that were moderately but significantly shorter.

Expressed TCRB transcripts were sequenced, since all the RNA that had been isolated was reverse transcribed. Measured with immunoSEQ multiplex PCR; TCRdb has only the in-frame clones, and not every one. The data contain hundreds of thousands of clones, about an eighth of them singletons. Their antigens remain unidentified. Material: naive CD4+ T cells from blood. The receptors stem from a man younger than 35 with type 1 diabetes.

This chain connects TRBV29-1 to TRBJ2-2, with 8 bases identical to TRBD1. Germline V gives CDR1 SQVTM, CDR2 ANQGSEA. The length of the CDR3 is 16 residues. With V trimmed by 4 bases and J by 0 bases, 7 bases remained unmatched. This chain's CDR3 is CSVGQGRISNTGELFF. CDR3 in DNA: TGCAGCGTTGGACAGGGGCGTATATCGAACACCGGGGAGCTGTTTTTT.

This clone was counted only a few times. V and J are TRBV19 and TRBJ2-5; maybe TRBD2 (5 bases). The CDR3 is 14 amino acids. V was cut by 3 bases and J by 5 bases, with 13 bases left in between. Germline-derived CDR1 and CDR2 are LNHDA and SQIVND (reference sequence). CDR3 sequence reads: CASSIRGNEETQYF. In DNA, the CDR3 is TGTGCCAGTAGTATCAGAGGGAATGAGGAGACCCAGTACTTC.

CDR3 amino acids: CASSPRGAPLTDTQYF. The CDR3 nucleotides are TGTGCCAGCAGCCCCCGGGGGGCTCCGTTAACAGATACGCAGTATTTT. This sequence joins TRBV9 and TRBJ2-3; D might be TRBD2 (7 bases). With 4 bases removed from V and 3 bases from J, the gap between germline ends came to 18 bases. In germline, CDR1 is SGDLS, CDR2 YYNGEE. The CDR3 totals 16 residues.

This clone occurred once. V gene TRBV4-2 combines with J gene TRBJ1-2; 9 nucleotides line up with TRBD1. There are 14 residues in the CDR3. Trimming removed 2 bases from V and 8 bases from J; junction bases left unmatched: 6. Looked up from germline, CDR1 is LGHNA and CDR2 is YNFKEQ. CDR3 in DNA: TGTGCCAGCAGCCAATTAACAGGGGGCAGGGGCTACACCTTC. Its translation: CASSQLTGGRGYTF.

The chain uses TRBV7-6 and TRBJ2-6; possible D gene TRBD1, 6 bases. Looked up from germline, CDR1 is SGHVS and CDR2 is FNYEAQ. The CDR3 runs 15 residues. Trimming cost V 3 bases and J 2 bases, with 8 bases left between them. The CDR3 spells CASSLGAAGANVLTF. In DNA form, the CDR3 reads TGTGCCAGCAGCTTGGGGGCCGCTGGGGCCAACGTCCTGACTTTC.

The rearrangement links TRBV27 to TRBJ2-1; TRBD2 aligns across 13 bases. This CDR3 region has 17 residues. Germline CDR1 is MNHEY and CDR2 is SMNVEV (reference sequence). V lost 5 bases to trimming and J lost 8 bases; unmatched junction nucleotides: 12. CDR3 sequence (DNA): TGTGCCAGCAGTCACACTAGCGGGGGGGCCATGGGCGATGAGCAGTTCTTC. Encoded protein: CASSHTSGGAMGDEQFF.

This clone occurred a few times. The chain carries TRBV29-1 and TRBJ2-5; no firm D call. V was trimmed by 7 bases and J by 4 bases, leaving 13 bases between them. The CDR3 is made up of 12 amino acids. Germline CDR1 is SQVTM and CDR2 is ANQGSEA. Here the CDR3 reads CSASPLGETQYF. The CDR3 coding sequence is TGCAGCGCTTCACCGCTTGGAGAGACCCAGTACTTC.

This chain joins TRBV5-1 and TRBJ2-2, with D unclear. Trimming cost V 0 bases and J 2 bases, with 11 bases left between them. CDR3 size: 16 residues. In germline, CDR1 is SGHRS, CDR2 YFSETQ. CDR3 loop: CASSLDSAANTGELFF. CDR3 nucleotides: TGCGCCAGCAGCTTGGATTCGGCAGCTAACACCGGGGAGCTGTTTTTT.

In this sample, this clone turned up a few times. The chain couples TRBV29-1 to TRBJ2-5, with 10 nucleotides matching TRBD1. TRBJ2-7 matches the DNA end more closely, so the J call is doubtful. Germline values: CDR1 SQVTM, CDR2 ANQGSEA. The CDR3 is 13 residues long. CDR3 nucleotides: TGCAGCGTTGGCGGGACAGGGGACTACGAGCAGTACTTC. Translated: CSVGGTGDYEQYF.

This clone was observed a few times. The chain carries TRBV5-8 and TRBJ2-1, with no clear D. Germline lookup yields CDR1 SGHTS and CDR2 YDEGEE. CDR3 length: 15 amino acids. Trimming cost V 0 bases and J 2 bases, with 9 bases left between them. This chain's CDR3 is CASSLAAGTYNEQFF. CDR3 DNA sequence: TGTGCCAGCAGCTTGGCCGCAGGTACCTACAATGAGCAGTTCTTC.

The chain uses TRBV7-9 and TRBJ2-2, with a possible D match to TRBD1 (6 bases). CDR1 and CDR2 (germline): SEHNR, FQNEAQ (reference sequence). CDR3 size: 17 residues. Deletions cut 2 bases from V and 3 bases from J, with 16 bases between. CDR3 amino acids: CASSLLQGLRDTGELFF. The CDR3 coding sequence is TGTGCCAGCAGCTTATTGCAGGGGCTCAGGGACACCGGGGAGCTGTTTTTT. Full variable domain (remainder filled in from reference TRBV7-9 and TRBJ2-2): DTGVSQNPRHKITKRGQNVTFRCDPISEHNRLYWYRQTLGQGPEFLTYFQNEAQLEKSRLLSDRFSAERPKGSFSTLEIQRTEQGDSAMYLCASSLLQGLRDTGELFFGEGSRLTVL.

CDR3 sequence reads: CASSANTGSTDTQYF. The CDR3 coding sequence is TGTGCCAGCAGCGCAAATACAGGAAGCACAGATACGCAGTATTTT. This chain connects TRBV9 to TRBJ2-3, with D tentatively TRBD1 (5 bases). V lost 3 bases to trimming and J lost 0 bases, with 11 bases between them. This CDR3 is 15 amino acids long. Germline values: CDR1 SGDLS, CDR2 YYNGEE. The full variable domain, completed using reference TRBV9 and TRBJ2-3, is DSGVTQTPKHLITATGQRVTLRCSPRSGDLSVYWYQQSLDQGLQFLIQYYNGEERAKGNILERFSAQQFPDLHSELNLSSLELGDSALYFCASSANTGSTDTQYFGPGTRLTVL.

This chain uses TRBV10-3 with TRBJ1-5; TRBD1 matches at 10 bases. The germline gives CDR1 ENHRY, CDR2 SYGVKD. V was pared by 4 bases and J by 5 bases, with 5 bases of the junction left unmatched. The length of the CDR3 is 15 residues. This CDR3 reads CAISGTGGEDQPQHF. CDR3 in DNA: TGTGCCATCAGTGGGACAGGGGGGGAAGATCAGCCCCAGCATTTT.

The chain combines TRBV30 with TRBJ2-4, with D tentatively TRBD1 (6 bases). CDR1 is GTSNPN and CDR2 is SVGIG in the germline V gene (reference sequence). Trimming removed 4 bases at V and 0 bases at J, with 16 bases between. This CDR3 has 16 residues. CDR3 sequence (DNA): TGTGCCTGGACCCCCGGGACAACTCTAGCCAAAAACATTCAGTACTTC. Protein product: CAWTPGTTLAKNIQYF. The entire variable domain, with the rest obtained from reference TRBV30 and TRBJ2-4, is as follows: SQTIHQWPATLVQPVGSPLSLECTVEGTSNPNLYWYRQAAGRGLQLLFYSVGIGQISSEVPQNLSASRPQDRQFILSSKKLLLSDSGFYLCAWTPGTTLAKNIQYFGAGTRLSVL.

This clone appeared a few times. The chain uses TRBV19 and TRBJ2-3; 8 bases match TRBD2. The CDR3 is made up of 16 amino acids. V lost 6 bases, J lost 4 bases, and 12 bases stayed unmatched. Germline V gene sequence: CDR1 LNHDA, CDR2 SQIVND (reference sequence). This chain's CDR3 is CASSRGLAGFPDTQYF. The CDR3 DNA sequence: TGTGCCAGTAGCCGTGGACTAGCTGGGTTCCCAGATACGCAGTATTTT. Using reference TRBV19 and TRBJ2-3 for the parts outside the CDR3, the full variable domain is DGGITQSPKYLFRKEGQNVTLSCEQNLNHDAMYWYRQDPGQGLRLIYYSQIVNDFQKGDIAEGYSVSREKKESFPLTVTSAQKNPTAFYLCASSRGLAGFPDTQYFGPGTRLTVL.

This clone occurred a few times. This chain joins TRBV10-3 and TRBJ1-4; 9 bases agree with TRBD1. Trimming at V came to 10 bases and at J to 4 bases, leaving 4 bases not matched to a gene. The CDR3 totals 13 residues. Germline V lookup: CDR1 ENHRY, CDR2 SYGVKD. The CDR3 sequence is CASATGGNEKLFF. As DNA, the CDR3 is TGTGCCAGCGCGACAGGGGGTAATGAAAAACTGTTTTTT.

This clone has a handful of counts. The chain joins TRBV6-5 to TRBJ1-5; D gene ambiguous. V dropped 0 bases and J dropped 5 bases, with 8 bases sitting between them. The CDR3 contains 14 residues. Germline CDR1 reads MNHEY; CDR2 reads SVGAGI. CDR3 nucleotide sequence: TGTGCCAGCAGTTACTCCGTGAGGGATCAGCCCCAGCATTTT. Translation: CASSYSVRDQPQHF.

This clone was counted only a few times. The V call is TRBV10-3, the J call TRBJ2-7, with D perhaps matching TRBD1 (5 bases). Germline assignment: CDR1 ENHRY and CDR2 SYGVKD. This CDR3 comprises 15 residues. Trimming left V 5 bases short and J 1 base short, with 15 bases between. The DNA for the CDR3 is TGTGCCATCAGTTTTGGGGCAGCGAATTCCTACGAGCAGTACTTC. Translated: CAISFGAANSYEQYF.

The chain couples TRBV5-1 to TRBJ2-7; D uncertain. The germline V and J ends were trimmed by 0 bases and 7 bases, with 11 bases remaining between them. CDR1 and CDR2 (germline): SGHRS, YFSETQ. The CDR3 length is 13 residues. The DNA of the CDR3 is TGCGCCAGCAGCTTGGCGTCCGTTCGGGAGCAGTACTTC. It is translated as CASSLASVREQYF.

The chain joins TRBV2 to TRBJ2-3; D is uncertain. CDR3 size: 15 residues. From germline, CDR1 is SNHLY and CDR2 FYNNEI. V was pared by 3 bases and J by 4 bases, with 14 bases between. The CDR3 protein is CASSDRRPVADTQYF. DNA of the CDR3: TGTGCCAGCAGTGATAGGCGGCCCGTGGCAGATACGCAGTATTTT. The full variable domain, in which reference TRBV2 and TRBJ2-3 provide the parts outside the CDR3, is EPEVTQTPSHQVTQMGQEVILRCVPISNHLYFYWYRQILGQKVEFLVSFYNNEISEKSEIFDDQFSVERPDGSNFTLKIRSTKLEDSAMYFCASSDRRPVADTQYFGPGTRLTVL.

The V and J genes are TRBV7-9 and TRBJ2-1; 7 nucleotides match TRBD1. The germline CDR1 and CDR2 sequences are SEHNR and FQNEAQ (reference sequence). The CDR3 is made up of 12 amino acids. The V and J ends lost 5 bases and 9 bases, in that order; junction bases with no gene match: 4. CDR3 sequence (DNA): TGTGCCAGCAGCCCGACAGGGATTGAGCAGTTCTTC. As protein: CASSPTGIEQFF.

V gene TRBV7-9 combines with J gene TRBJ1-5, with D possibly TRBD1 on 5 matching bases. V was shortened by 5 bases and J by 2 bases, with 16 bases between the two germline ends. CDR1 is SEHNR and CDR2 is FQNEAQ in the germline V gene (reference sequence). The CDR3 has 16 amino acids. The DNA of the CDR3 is TGTGCCAGCAGCCCCCCGGGGCCCACGGGCAATCAGCCCCAGCATTTT. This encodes CASSPPGPTGNQPQHF. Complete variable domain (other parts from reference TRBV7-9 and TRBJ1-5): DTGVSQNPRHKITKRGQNVTFRCDPISEHNRLYWYRQTLGQGPEFLTYFQNEAQLEKSRLLSDRFSAERPKGSFSTLEIQRTEQGDSAMYLCASSPPGPTGNQPQHFGDGTRLSIL.

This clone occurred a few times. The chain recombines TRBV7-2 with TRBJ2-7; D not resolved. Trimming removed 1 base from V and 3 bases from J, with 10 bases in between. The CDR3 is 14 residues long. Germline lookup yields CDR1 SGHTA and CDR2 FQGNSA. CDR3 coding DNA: TGTGCCAGCAGCTTAGAGGCAGCCCTCTACGAGCAGTACTTC. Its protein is CASSLEAALYEQYF.

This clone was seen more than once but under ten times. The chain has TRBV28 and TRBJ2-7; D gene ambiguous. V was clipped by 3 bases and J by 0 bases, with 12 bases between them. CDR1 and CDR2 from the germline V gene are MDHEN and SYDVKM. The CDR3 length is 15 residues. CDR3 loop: CASSLDAVFSYEQYF. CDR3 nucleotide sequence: TGTGCCAGCAGTTTGGATGCAGTTTTCTCCTACGAGCAGTACTTC.

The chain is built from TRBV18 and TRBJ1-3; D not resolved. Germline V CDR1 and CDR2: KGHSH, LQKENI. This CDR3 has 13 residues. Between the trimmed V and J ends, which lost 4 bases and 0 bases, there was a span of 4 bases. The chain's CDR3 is CASSLFSGNTIYF. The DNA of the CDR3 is TGTGCCAGCTCACTTTTCTCTGGAAACACCATATATTTT.

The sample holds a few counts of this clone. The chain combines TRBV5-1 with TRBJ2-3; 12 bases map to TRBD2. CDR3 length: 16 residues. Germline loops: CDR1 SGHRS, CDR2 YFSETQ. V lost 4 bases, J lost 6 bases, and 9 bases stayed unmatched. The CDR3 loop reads CASSPPLAGGPDTQYF. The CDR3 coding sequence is TGCGCCAGCAGCCCTCCTCTAGCGGGGGGGCCGGATACGCAGTATTTT.

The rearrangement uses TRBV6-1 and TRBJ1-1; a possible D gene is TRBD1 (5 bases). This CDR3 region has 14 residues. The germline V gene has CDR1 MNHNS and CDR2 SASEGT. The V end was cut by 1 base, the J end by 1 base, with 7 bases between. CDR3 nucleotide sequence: TGTGCCAGCAGTGAAGTTGGACAGAACACTGAAGCTTTCTTT. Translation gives CASSEVGQNTEAFF.

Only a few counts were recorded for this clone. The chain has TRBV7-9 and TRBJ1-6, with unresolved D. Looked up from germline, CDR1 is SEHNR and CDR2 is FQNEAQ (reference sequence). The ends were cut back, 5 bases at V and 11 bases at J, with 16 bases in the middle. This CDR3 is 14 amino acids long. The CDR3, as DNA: TGTGCCAGCAGCCAGGCGGGGAGTTCAACACCCCTCCACTTT. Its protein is CASSQAGSSTPLHF.

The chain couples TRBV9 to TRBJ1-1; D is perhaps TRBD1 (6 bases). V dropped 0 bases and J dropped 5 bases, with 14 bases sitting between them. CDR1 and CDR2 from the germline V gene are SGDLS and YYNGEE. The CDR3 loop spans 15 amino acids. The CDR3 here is CASSVASDRGTEAFF. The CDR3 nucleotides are TGTGCCAGCAGCGTAGCTTCGGACAGAGGAACTGAAGCTTTCTTT.